The present TCR beta chain was sequenced within a study of beta chain features in type 1 diabetes. Germline assignment: CDR1 KGHSH and CDR2 LQKENI. The V end was cut by 6 bases, the J end by 7 bases, with 13 bases between. The CDR3 spans 13 residues. Of note for this clone: Its cognate antigen is unknown. Other DNA sequences in the same sample also yield this CDR3.

Notes on the study in general: Amplification by PCR could prefer shorter templates, with the same effect in patients and controls. Compared to healthy donors, patients appeared to have naive, central memory and Treg TCRB repertoires that were more alike. Shorter TCRB CDR3s, moderately but significantly so, marked every one of the four CD4+ subsets in Type 1 diabetes patients.

Expressed TCRB transcripts were sequenced because the isolated RNA had all been reverse transcribed beforehand. Produced via immunoSEQ multiplex PCR; TCRdb's table is partial and in-frame only. The sample contains hundreds of thousands of clones, roughly 16% of which appear only once. The V and J genes are TRBV18 and TRBJ1-5, with D possibly TRBD1 on 5 matching bases. The clonotype was recovered from a man between 18 and 29 years old in good health. The sample was naive CD4+ T cells from blood. CDR3 loop: CASSPVRDQPQHF. The CDR3 DNA sequence: TGTGCCAGCTCCCCGGTCAGGGACCAGCCCCAGCATTTT.